The 12 T cell receptor beta chains below all came from one sample that was sequenced in a study of control samples from healthy donors and cancer patients (dated by TCRdb to 2020 to 2021). Preparation of the library involved the immunoSEQ multiplex PCR assay. As stored in TCRdb, this immuneACCESS dataset retains in-frame rearrangements with V and J assigned. A fraction of the clones does not appear; measured against another copy, unresolved V genes explain less than half of the discrepancy, and the remainder lacks a known reason. The sample contains approximately 210,000 clones, about nine tenths of them found a single time. Jointly, the top ten make up about 2% of the sample. Sequenced sample: blood. The source of these receptors is a man aged 25 to 45 in good health.

This chain links TRBV7-9 with TRBJ2-3; 8 positions match TRBD1. The CDR3 spans 14 residues. J gave up 4 bases and V 3 bases, and 3 bases lay outside the gene matches. Germline V CDR1 and CDR2: SEHNR, FQNEAQ (reference sequence). The CDR3, as DNA: TGTGCCAGCAGCTTTGGACAGGGCCCAGATACGCAGTATTTT. It translates to CASSFGQGPDTQYF.

The V gene is TRBV15, the J gene TRBJ1-3, with D hard to call. Trimming stripped 0 bases from V and 4 bases from J, with 10 bases between. The length of the CDR3 is 15 residues. Germline-derived CDR1 and CDR2 are LNHNV and YYDKDF (reference sequence). CDR3 sequence reads: CATSRDPGEGNTIYF. DNA of the CDR3: TGTGCCACCAGCAGAGATCCCGGGGAGGGAAACACCATATATTTT.

The chain employs TRBV27 and TRBJ1-1; unclear D gene. Germline V gene lookup returns CDR1 MNHEY and CDR2 SMNVEV (reference sequence). V gave up 5 bases and J gave up 4 bases, with 11 bases separating them. This CDR3 spans 13 amino acids. CDR3 loop: CASSLRVSTEAFF. In DNA form, the CDR3 reads TGTGCCAGCAGTCTCCGGGTGAGCACTGAAGCTTTCTTT.

This chain links TRBV15 with TRBJ1-2; maybe TRBD1 (5 bases). Germline CDR1 reads LNHNV; CDR2 reads YYDKDF (reference sequence). There are 14 residues in the CDR3. Trimming removed 1 base at V and 3 bases at J, with 9 bases between. In DNA, the CDR3 is TGTGCCACCAGCAGAGCAGGGTTAGACTATGGCTACACCTTC. Translated, it gives CATSRAGLDYGYTF.

The count of this clone is one. This rearrangement joins TRBV4-1 to TRBJ1-3, with a tentative D call TRBD1 (6 bases). The CDR3 spans 19 residues. The V end was cut by 0 bases, the J end by 1 base, with 19 bases between. Germline loops: CDR1 MGHRA, CDR2 YSYEKL. CDR3 residues: CASSQDQGRQGKSGNTIYF. The CDR3 nucleotides read TGCGCCAGCAGCCAAGATCAGGGAAGGCAGGGGAAGTCTGGAAACACCATATATTTT.

The chain joins TRBV30 to TRBJ1-4; TRBD1 is a possible D gene (5 bases). Germline CDR1 is GTSNPN and CDR2 is SVGIG (reference sequence). V gave up 1 base and J gave up 8 bases, with 11 bases separating them. The CDR3 runs 13 residues. The CDR3 region is CAWSGGVGEKLFF. CDR3 in DNA: TGTGCCTGGAGTGGGGGGGTAGGGGAAAAACTGTTTTTT.

This sequence joins TRBV3-1 (or the pseudogene TRBV3-2) and TRBJ1-4, with D unclear. The CDR3 length is 15 residues. CDR1 and CDR2 from the germline V gene are LGHDT and YNNKEL (reference sequence). V lost 0 bases and J lost 8, with 13 bases in between. CDR3 DNA sequence: TGTGCCAGCAGCCAAGAAGTAGGGCGCACAGAAAAACTGTTTTTT. Its translation is CASSQEVGRTEKLFF.

The CDR3 is CASSRRSNSYNEQFF. CDR3 nucleotide sequence: TGTGCCAGCAGCCGTCGGAGTAACTCCTACAATGAGCAGTTCTTC. The V gene is TRBV3-1 (or the pseudogene TRBV3-2), the J gene TRBJ2-1; no firm D call. The V and J ends lost 4 bases and 0 bases respectively, with 10 bases between them. This CDR3 is 15 amino acids long. Germline lookup yields CDR1 LGHDT and CDR2 YNNKEL (reference sequence).

The J gene is TRBJ2-1, the V gene TRBV9; 13 nucleotides line up with TRBD2. The germline V gene has CDR1 SGDLS and CDR2 YYNGEE. The CDR3 is 14 amino acids. V shed 8 bases, J shed 6 bases, and the junction held 5 bases outside the gene matches. CDR3 bases: TGTGCCAGTAGAAGACTAGCGGGGGGCAATGAGCAGTTCTTC. Residues: CASRRLAGGNEQFF.

V usage is TRBV7-3 and J usage is TRBJ1-5; tentatively, D is TRBD1 (5 bases). CDR3 length equals 14 residues. Trimming pared 5 bases from V and 5 bases from J, leaving 13 bases between. The germline V gene has CDR1 SGHTA and CDR2 FQGTGA. The CDR3 reads CASSPGTLHQPQHF. The CDR3, as DNA: TGTGCCAGCAGCCCGGGGACCCTCCATCAGCCCCAGCATTTT.

V is TRBV28 and J is TRBJ2-1; D perhaps matches TRBD2 (5 bases). The germline gives CDR1 MDHEN, CDR2 SYDVKM. Trimming removed 1 base from V and 7 bases from J, with 5 bases in between. The CDR3 runs 12 residues. In nucleotides, the CDR3 is TGTGCCAGCAGTTTATCGGGGAATGAGCAGTTCTTC. Its protein is CASSLSGNEQFF.

The V and J genes are TRBV10-3 and TRBJ1-1; 8 bases fit TRBD1. The CDR3 runs to 13 residues. V dropped 6 bases and J dropped 2; count of bases not matched to a gene: 2. Germline-derived CDR1 and CDR2 are ENHRY and SYGVKD. The CDR3: CAIRQGDNTEAFF. DNA for the CDR3: TGTGCCATCAGACAGGGGGATAACACTGAAGCTTTCTTT.